The subject of this entry is one T cell receptor (beta chain). Antigen specificity is unknown. It may be a read error: a sequence one base away is much more abundant. These data come from a study of metastatic and nonmetastatic thyroid tumors. Original data processing: Building a distant-metastasis classifier for papillary thyroid cancer drew on CDR3 differences across clinicopathological groups. MiXCR reprocessed the PCR reads for TCRdb. The V and J calls here are based on TCRdb, not the publication. The sample comprises about 70,000 clones, roughly 18% of which are singletons, and around 13% rests with the top ten. Until they underwent thyroid surgery, no patient had received any treatment. Germline CDR1 is SGHVS and CDR2 is FNYEAQ. The V end was cut by 5 bases, the J end by 7 bases, with 31 bases between. The CDR3 has 19 amino acids. Broader study findings: Reportedly, malignant thyroid tumors had significantly higher TCR beta diversity than benign nodules, in blood and tumor.

This receptor was obtained from a female donor with papillary thyroid cancer or a benign thyroid nodule (not recorded which). Some clones in this sample may be carry-over from other donors' samples. Sequencing was performed on blood. The chain links TRBV7-6 to TRBJ2-3, with D perhaps matching TRBD2 (5 bases). The CDR3 sequence is CASSREISGNPRVWYTQYF. The CDR3 DNA follows: TGTGCCAGCAGCCGTGAAATTTCCGGGAACCCACGAGTGTGGTATACGCAGTATTTT.